The TCR beta chain under discussion was sequenced for a study of breast tumors, draining lymph nodes, adjacent tissues. Study-wide results and caveats: Tumor repertoires ranked between lymph nodes and nontumor tissue in diversity, with V and J gene preferences. Data only fit, rather than demonstrated, lymph node origin of most tumor T cells. Findings are consistent with lymph node origin and intratumoral expansion of most tumor T cells.

Deletions cut 4 bases from V and 6 bases from J, with 18 bases between. The germline CDR1 and CDR2 sequences are SEHNR and FQNEAQ (reference sequence). This CDR3 region has 15 residues. The lymph nodes were axillary draining lymph nodes from breast cancer patients. TCRdb redid the calling of the multiplex PCR reads with MiXCR, one entry per CDR3 protein. This table holds about 100,000 distinct CDR3 sequences, around 21% found once. This clonotype has ten or more counts. Antigen unknown. Source material: axillary lymph node tissue. V and J are TRBV7-9 and TRBJ1-2; D ambiguous. The TCR comes from a female donor with breast cancer. Some clones in this sample may be carry-over from other donors' samples. CDR3 sequence: CASSSGAGTGHGYTF. CDR3 bases: TGTGCCAGCAGCTCCGGCGCGGGAACCGGACATGGCTACACCTTC.